The 9 T cell receptor beta chains presented below share a single source sample, sequenced in a study of T cell repertoires in cytomegalovirus infection (dated 2019 in TCRdb). The instrument was an Illumina HiSeq 1500. TCRdb ran its own pipeline on the public reads, namely fastp trimming at Q25 and MiXCR clone calling, and kept in-frame beta chains. CDR3 protein duplicates are merged, each entry listing the most common genes and DNA. Present in this sample are roughly 200,000 distinct CDR3 sequences, about 15% of which were seen just once. The ten largest clonotypes hold approximately 25% of the sample. Sequencing was done on a sample of CD8+ T cells from PBMCs. The receptors stem from a human donor in good health (CMV status not recorded). Some clones in this sample may be carry-over from other donors' samples.

In this sample, this clonotype turned up a few times. The chain links TRBV5-6 to TRBJ1-4; D is unclear. The V and J ends lost 1 base and 4 bases respectively, with 11 bases between them. This CDR3 is 15 amino acids long. Germline CDR1 and CDR2: SGHDT and YYEEEE. CDR3 bases: TGTGCCAGCAGCTTGATGATCACCTTTAATGAAAAACTGTTTTTT. This encodes CASSLMITFNEKLFF. Full variable domain (missing parts from reference TRBV5-6 and TRBJ1-4): DAGVTQSPTHLIKTRGQQVTLRCSPKSGHDTVSWYQQALGQGPQFIFQYYEEEERQRGNFPDRFSGHQFPNYSSELNVNALLLGDSALYLCASSLMITFNEKLFFGSGTQLSVL.

This clonotype was seen a handful of times. The chain carries TRBV7-8 and TRBJ1-1; D is unclear. V was pared by 0 bases and J by 5 bases, with 10 bases between. Germline values: CDR1 SGHVS, CDR2 FQNEAQ. The CDR3 loop spans 14 amino acids. CDR3 in amino acids: CASSLAGLGTEAFF. The CDR3, as DNA: TGTGCCAGCAGCTTAGCCGGACTGGGGACTGAAGCTTTCTTT.

This clonotype has ten or more counts. This sequence joins TRBV7-9 and TRBJ2-7; 7 bases are a match to TRBD1. The germline gives CDR1 SEHNR, CDR2 FQNEAQ (reference sequence). With V trimmed by 5 bases and J by 6 bases, 13 bases remained unmatched. This CDR3 contains 15 residues. In DNA, the CDR3 is TGTGCCAGCAGCGAACAGACAGGGCGGACCTCCGAGCAGTACTTC. Its translation: CASSEQTGRTSEQYF. The full variable domain, in which reference TRBV7-9 and TRBJ2-7 provide the parts outside the CDR3, is DTGVSQNPRHKITKRGQNVTFRCDPISEHNRLYWYRQTLGQGPEFLTYFQNEAQLEKSRLLSDRFSAERPKGSFSTLEIQRTEQGDSAMYLCASSEQTGRTSEQYFGPGTRLTVT.

The table lists this clonotype with many counts. The chain couples TRBV7-8 to TRBJ2-3; perhaps TRBD2 as D (6 bases). Germline values: CDR1 SGHVS, CDR2 FQNEAQ. This CDR3 has 17 residues. Trimming removed 2 bases from V and 0 bases from J, with 15 bases in between. CDR3 sequence reads: CASSLNAGSGSTDTQYF. The CDR3 DNA is TGTGCCAGCAGCTTAAATGCCGGGAGCGGGAGCACAGATACGCAGTATTTT.

This clonotype was recorded a few times. This chain uses TRBV7-2 with TRBJ2-3; D gene ambiguous. This CDR3 is built from 15 residues. Trimming shortened V by 5 bases and J by 5 bases, and 17 bases separated the two germline ends. The germline CDR1 and CDR2 sequences are SGHTA and FQGNSA. This chain's CDR3 is CASSLTPTRGDTQYF. CDR3 bases: TGTGCCAGCAGCCTAACCCCGACCAGAGGAGATACGCAGTATTTT.

In this sample, this clonotype turned up a few times. V usage is TRBV2 and J usage is TRBJ1-6; D is ambiguous. V lost 3 bases, J lost 14 bases, and 8 bases lay in between. Germline loops: CDR1 SNHLY, CDR2 FYNNEI. CDR3 size: 11 residues. CDR3 region: CASSEGRTLHF. CDR3 coding DNA: TGTGCCAGCAGTGAGGGTCGGACCCTCCACTTT.

The chain carries TRBV7-9 and TRBJ2-1; the D gene is possibly TRBD1 (6 bases). The germline V gene encodes CDR1 SEHNR and CDR2 FQNEAQ (reference sequence). Trimming removed 3 bases from V and 10 bases from J, with 13 bases in between. CDR3 length: 13 amino acids. The CDR3 loop reads CASSFIRGKEQFF. Here the CDR3 DNA reads TGTGCCAGCAGCTTTATAAGGGGGAAAGAGCAGTTCTTC.

V is TRBV7-9 and J is TRBJ1-1; D unresolved. Trimming shortened V by 0 bases and J by 5 bases, and 13 bases separated the two germline ends. There are 15 residues in the CDR3. Germline V gives CDR1 SEHNR, CDR2 FQNEAQ (reference sequence). Here the CDR3 reads CASSLARRGTTEAFF. CDR3 nucleotides: TGTGCCAGCAGCTTAGCGCGGCGGGGAACGACTGAAGCTTTCTTT.

Of note for this clonotype: At one of its ends the junction is not consistent with the germline gene, which may arise from a read error. The chain combines TRBV7-2 with TRBJ1-1; D is ambiguous. The V gene's germline CDR1 is SGHTA and CDR2 FQGNSA. This CDR3 spans 13 amino acids. CDR3 nucleotides: TGTGCCTGCAGCTTAATCGACACGGCTGAAGCTTTCTTT. This encodes CACSLIDTAEAFF. Using reference TRBV7-2 and TRBJ1-1 for the parts outside the CDR3, the full variable domain is GAGVSQSPSNKVTEKGKDVELRCDPISGHTALYWYRQSLGQGLEFLIYFQGNSAPDKSGLPSDRFSAERTGGSVSTLTIQRTQQEDSAVYLCACSLIDTAEAFFGQGTRLTVV.